The T cell receptor beta chain described here comes from a study of blood T cell repertoires in COVID-19. This CDR3 comprises 14 residues. Trimming left V 1 base short and J 0 bases short, with 6 bases between. Germline CDR1 reads LGHNA; CDR2 reads YNFKEQ. Per the study methods: By means of reference gene primer amplification, nucleated cell counts were estimated. The repertoire was sequenced with immunoSEQ multiplex PCR; TCRdb's copy has only in-frame clones and lacks some. V and J calls and clone size are given by that table; D and trimming were obtained from the DNA. The sample shows about 220,000 clones, around 90% of them seen only once. Clinical history reported by participants formed the basis on which cohorts were assigned. Donors of Cohort 3 who recovered were those that had two negative PCRs, clearance, or symptom resolution.

The J gene is TRBJ1-1, the V gene TRBV4-2; a weak D match, TRBD1 (6 bases). The sequence was obtained from a woman in her 30s who had recovered from COVID-19. The sequenced sample was PBMCs or T cells enriched from blood (not recorded which). The CDR3 is CASSQGTVNTEAFF. The CDR3 bases are TGTGCCAGCAGCCAAGGGACAGTGAACACTGAAGCTTTCTTT.